The clone carrying this T cell receptor (beta chain) was seen a handful of times. Its specificity is not known. The library was made from cDNA and included unique molecular identifiers. TCRdb reprocessed the PCR reads with MiXCR, giving one entry per CDR3 protein. The sample has 650,000 to 900,000 distinct CDR3 sequences; about 43% are singletons. The record originates from a study of post-analysis software for immune sequencing data. Whole-study context: Included among the disease courses, which were recorded for the cohort, were relapsing-remitting, secondary progressive and progressive-relapsing multiple sclerosis. General study findings and limits: Compared with controls, patients had more of about 5 TRBV segments, including TRBV5-6, TRBV5-1 and TRBV20-1. F measure grouped same-batch samples tightly together.

The germline CDR1 and CDR2 sequences are SQVTM and ANQGSEA. V dropped 3 bases and J dropped 5; count of bases not matched to a gene: 9. The CDR3 consists of 15 residues. Sequenced sample: blood. This receptor was identified in a girl between 5 and 17 years old with multiple sclerosis. The chain uses TRBV29-1 and TRBJ2-3; 9 bases fit TRBD2. The CDR3 nucleotides are TGCAGCGTTGAGCTGGCGGGAGGGCCCGAAGATACGCAGTATTTT. Amino acid sequence: CSVELAGGPEDTQYF.